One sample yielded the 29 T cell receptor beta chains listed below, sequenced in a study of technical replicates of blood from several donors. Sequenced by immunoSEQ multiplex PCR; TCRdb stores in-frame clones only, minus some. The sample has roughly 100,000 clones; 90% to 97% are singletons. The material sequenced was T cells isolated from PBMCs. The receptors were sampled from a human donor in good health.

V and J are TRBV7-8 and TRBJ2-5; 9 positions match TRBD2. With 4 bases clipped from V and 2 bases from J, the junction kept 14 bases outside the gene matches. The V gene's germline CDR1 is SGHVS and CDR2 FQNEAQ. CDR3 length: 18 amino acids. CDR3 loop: CASSYRAGGSGLQETQYF. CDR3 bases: TGTGCCAGCAGCTACCGGGCGGGAGGGTCCGGGCTTCAAGAGACCCAGTACTTC.

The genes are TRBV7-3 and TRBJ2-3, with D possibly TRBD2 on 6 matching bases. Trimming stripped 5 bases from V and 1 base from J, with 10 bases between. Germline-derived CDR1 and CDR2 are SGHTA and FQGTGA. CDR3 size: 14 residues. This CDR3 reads CASSLSGGTDTQYF. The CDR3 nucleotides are TGTGCCAGCAGCCTTAGCGGAGGCACAGATACGCAGTATTTT.

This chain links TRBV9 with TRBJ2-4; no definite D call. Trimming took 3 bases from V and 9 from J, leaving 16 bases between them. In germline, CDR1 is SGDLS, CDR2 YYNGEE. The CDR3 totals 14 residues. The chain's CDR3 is CASSAGTGRSIQYF. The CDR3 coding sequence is TGTGCCAGCAGCGCGGGTACGGGTCGGTCCATTCAGTACTTC.

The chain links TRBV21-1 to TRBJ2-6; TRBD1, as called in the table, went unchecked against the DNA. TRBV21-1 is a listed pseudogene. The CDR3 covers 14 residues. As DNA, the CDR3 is TGTGCCAGCAGCAAAGTCACTGGGGCCAACGTCCTGACTTTC. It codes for CASSKVTGANVLTF.

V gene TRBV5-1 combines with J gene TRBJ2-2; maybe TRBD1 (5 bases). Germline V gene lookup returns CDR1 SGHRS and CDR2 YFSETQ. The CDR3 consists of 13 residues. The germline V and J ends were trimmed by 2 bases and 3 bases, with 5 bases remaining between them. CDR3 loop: CASSLQDTGELFF. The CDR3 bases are TGCGCCAGCAGCTTACAGGACACCGGGGAGCTGTTTTTT.

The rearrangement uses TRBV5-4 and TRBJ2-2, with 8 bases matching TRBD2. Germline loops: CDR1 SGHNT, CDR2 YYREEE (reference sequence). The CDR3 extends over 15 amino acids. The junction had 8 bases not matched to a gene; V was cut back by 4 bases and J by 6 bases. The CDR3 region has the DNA TGTGCCAGCAGCCCCGGGAGGGCTTACGCCGGGGAGCTGTTTTTT. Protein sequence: CASSPGRAYAGELFF. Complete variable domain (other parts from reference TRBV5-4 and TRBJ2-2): ETGVTQSPTHLIKTRGQQVTLRCSSQSGHNTVSWYQQALGQGPQFIFQYYREEENGRGNFPPRFSGLQFPNYSSELNVNALELDDSALYLCASSPGRAYAGELFFGEGSRLTVL.

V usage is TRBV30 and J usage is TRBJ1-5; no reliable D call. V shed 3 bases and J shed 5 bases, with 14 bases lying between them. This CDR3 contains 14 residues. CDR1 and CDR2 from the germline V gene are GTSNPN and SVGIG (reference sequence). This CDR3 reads CAWSPLTSDQPQHF. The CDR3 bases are TGTGCCTGGAGCCCTCTCACGAGTGATCAGCCCCAGCATTTT.

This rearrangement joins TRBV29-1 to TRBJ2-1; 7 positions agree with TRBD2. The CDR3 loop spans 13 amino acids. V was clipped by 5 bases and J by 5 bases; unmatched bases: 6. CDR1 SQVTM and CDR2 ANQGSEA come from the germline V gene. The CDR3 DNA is TGCAGCGTTTCATCGGGAGGAGACAATGAGCAGTTCTTC. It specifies CSVSSGGDNEQFF.

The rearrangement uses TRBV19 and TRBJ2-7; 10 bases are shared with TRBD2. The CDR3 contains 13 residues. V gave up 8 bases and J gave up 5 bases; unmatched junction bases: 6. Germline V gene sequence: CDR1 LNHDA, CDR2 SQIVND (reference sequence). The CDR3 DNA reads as TGTGCCAGTGCTAGCGGGAGACCCAACGAGCAGTACTTC. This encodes CASASGRPNEQYF.

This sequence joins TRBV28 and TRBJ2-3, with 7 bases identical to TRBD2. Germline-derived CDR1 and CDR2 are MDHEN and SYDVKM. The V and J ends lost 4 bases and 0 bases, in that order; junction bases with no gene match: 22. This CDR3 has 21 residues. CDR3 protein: CASSSPPLGREFGVSTDTQYF. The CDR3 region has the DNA TGTGCCAGCAGTTCGCCCCCGTTGGGGCGGGAGTTTGGAGTAAGCACAGATACGCAGTATTTT.

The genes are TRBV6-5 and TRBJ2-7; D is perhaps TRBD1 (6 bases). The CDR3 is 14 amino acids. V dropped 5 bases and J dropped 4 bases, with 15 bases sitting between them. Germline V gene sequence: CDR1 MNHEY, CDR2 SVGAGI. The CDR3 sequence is CASSPGDTVYEQYF. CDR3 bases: TGTGCCAGCAGTCCCGGGGACACCGTTTACGAGCAGTACTTC.

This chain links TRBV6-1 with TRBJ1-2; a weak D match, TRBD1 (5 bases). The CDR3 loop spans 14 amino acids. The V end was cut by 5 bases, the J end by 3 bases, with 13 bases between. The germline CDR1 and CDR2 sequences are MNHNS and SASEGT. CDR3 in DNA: TGTGCCAGCAGTCAACCCCGGGGGGACTATGGCTACACCTTC. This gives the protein CASSQPRGDYGYTF.

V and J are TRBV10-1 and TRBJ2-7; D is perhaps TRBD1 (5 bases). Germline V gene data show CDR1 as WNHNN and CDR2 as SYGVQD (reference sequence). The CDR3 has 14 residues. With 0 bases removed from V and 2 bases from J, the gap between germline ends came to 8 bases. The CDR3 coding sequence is TGCGCCAGCAGTGAGTCGCTGGGGCCCTACGAGCAGTACTTC. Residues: CASSESLGPYEQYF.

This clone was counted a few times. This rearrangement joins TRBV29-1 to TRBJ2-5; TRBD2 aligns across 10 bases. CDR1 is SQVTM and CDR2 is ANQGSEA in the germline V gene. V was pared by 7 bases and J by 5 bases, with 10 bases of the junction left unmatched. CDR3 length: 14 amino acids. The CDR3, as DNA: TGCAGCGCCGGGGGACTAGCGAGGGGGGAGACCCAGTACTTC. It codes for CSAGGLARGETQYF.

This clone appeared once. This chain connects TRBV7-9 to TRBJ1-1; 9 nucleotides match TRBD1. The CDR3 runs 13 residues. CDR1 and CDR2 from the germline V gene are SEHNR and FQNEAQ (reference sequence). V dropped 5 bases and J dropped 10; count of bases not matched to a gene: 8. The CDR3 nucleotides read TGTGCCAGCAGCCGCGGGACAGGGAATGGAGCTTTCTTT. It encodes CASSRGTGNGAFF.

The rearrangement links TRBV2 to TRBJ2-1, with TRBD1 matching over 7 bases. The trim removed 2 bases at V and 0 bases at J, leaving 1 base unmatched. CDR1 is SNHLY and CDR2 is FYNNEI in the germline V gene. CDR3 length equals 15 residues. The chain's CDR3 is CASSEQGVSYNEQFF. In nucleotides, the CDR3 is TGTGCCAGCAGTGAACAGGGGGTCTCCTACAATGAGCAGTTCTTC.

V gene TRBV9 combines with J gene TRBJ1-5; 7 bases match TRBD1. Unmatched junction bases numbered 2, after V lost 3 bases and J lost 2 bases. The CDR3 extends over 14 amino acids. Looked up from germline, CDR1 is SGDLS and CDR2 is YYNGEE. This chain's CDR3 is CASSEGTGNQPQHF. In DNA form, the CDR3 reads TGTGCCAGCAGCGAGGGGACAGGCAATCAGCCCCAGCATTTT.

This chain's CDR3 is CAISGLADSYNEQFF. The DNA of the CDR3 is TGTGCCATCAGTGGACTAGCGGATTCTTACAATGAGCAGTTCTTC. The rearrangement links TRBV10-3 to TRBJ2-1, with 9 bases matching TRBD2. Per germline, CDR1 ENHRY and CDR2 SYGVKD. This CDR3 contains 15 residues. The ends lost 4 bases at V and 4 bases at J; junction bases unmatched: 5.

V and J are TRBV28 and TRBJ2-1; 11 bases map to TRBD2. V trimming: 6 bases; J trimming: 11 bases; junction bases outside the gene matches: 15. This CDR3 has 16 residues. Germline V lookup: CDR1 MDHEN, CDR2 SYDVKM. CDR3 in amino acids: CASSLPTSGIGTKQFF. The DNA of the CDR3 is TGTGCCAGCAGCTTGCCGACTAGCGGGATAGGGACCAAGCAGTTCTTC.

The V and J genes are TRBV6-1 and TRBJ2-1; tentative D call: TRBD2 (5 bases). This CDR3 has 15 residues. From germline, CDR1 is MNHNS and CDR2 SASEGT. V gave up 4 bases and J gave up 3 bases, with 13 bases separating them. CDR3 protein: CASSAARDYYNEQFF. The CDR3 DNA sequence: TGTGCCAGCAGTGCAGCCCGGGATTACTACAATGAGCAGTTCTTC.

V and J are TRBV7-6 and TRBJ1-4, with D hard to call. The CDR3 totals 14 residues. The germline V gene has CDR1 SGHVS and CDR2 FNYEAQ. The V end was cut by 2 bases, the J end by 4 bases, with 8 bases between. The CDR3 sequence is CASSLIADNEKLFF. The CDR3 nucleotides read TGTGCCAGCAGCTTAATAGCGGATAATGAAAAACTGTTTTTT.

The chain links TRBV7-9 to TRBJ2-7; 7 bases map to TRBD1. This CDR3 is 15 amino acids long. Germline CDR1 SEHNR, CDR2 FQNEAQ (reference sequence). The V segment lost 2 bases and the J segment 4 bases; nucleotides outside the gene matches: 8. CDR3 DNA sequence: TGTGCCAGCAGCTTAACCTGGGACAGACAGTACGAGCAGTACTTC. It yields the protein CASSLTWDRQYEQYF. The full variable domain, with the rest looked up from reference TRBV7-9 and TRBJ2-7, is DTGVSQNPRHKITKRGQNVTFRCDPISEHNRLYWYRQTLGQGPEFLTYFQNEAQLEKSRLLSDRFSAERPKGSFSTLEIQRTEQGDSAMYLCASSLTWDRQYEQYFGPGTRLTVT.

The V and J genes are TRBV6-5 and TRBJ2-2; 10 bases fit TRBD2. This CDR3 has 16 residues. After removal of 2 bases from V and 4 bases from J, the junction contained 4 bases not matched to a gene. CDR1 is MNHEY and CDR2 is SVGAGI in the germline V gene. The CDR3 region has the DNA TGTGCCAGCAGTTACGCTAGCGGGAGAGGCACCGGGGAGCTGTTTTTT. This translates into CASSYASGRGTGELFF.

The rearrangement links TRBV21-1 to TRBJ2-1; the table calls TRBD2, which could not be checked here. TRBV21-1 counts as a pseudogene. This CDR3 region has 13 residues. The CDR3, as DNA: TGTGCCATAGGACTAGCGGGTATCAATGAGCAGTTCTTC. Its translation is CAIGLAGINEQFF.

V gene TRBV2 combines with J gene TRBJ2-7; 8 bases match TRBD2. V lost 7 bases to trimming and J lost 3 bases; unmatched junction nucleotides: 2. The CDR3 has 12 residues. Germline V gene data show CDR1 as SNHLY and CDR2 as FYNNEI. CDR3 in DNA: TGTGCCAGCAAGCGGGAGTTCTACGAGCAGTACTTC. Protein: CASKREFYEQYF.

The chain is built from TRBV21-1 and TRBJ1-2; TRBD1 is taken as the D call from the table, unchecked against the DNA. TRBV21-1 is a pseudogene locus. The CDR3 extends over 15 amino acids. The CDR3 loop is CASSTRDSTSKGYTF. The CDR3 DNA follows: TGTGCCAGCAGCACTCGGGACAGCACATCGAAAGGCTACACCTTC.

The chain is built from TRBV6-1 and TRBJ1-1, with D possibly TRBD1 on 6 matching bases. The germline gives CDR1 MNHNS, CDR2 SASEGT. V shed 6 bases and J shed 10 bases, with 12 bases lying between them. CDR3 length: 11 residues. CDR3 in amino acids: CASRGPQGAFF. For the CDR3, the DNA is TGTGCCAGCAGAGGACCACAGGGAGCTTTCTTT.

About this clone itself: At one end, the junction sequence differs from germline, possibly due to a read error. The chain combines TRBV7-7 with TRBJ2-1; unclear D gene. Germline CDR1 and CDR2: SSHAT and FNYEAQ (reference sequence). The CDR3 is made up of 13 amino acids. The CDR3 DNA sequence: TGTGCTAGCAGCCCTACTACTTACAATGAGCAGTTCTTC. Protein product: CASSPTTYNEQFF.

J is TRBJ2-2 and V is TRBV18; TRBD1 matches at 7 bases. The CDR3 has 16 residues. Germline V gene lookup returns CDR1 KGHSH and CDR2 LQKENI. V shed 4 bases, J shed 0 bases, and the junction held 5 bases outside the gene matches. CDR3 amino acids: CASSLTGTANTGELFF. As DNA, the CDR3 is TGTGCCAGCTCACTAACCGGGACAGCGAACACCGGGGAGCTGTTTTTT.